This T cell receptor (beta chain) originates from a study of type 1 regulatory T cells. Study-level information: An in vitro protocol generated T-allo10, a Tr1-enriched, alloantigen-specific CD4 T cell product. Study-level points and caveats: Compared with non-type 1 regulatory T cells, type 1 regulatory T cells showed a more restricted TCR repertoire.

V lost 1 base to trimming and J lost 5 bases; unmatched junction nucleotides: 7. The CDR3 has 17 residues. Looked up from germline, CDR1 is SGHVS and CDR2 is FQNEAQ. Comments on this clonotype: No antigen is known for it.

A single record per CDR3 protein comes from TCRdb applying MiXCR to the reads. The sample contains tens of thousands of distinct CDR3 sequences, under 25% of which appear only once. V gene TRBV7-8 combines with J gene TRBJ1-6; 8 bases are shared with TRBD1. This TCR was recovered from a human donor in good health. The sample comprised cultured type 1 regulatory T (Tr1) cells, either the whole culture or a sorted fraction (not recorded which). The CDR3 loop reads CASSLDLTGGNNSPLHF. The CDR3 nucleotides read TGTGCCAGCAGCTTAGACCTTACAGGGGGAAATAATTCACCCCTCCACTTT.